This TCR beta chain stems from a study of CD8 T cells in ankylosing spondylitis. Study-wide results and limits: A TCR beta motif made of eight highly homologous variants seemed typical of ankylosing spondylitis blood. The authors reported significant enrichment of disease-linked clones in matched ankylosing spondylitis synovial fluid.

This clonotype was found many times. Its specificity is not known. In germline, CDR1 is ENHRY, CDR2 SYGVKD. V dropped 1 base and J dropped 5; count of bases not matched to a gene: 4. CDR3 length: 16 amino acids. A single record per CDR3 protein comes from TCRdb applying MiXCR to the 5' RACE reads. This sample yields some 800,000 distinct CDR3 sequences, of which around 11% are seen a single time; around 0.51% belongs to the top ten. The sequenced material came from blood, either unsorted or a sorted T cell fraction (not recorded which). This chain links TRBV10-3 with TRBJ2-1, with 11 bases matching TRBD2. This sequence originates from a male donor with ankylosing spondylitis. As DNA, the CDR3 is TGTGCCATCAGTGAGTTAGCGGGAGGGTCAGACAATGAGCAGTTCTTC. Encoded protein: CAISELAGGSDNEQFF.